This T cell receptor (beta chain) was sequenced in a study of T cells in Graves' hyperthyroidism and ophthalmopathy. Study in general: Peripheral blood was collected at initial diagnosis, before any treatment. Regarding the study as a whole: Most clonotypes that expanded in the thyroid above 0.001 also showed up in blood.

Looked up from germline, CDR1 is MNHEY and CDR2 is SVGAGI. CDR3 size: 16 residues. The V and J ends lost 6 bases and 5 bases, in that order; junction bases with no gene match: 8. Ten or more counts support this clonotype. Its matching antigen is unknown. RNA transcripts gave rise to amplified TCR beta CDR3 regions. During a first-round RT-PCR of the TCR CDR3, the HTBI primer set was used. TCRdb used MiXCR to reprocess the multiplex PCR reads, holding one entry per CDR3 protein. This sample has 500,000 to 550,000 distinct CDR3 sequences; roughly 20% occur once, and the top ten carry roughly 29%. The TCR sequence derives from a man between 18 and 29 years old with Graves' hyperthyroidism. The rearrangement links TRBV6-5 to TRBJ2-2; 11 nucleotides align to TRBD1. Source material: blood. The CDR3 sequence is CASRKNRDRGTGELFF. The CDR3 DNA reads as TGTGCCAGCAGAAAGAACCGGGACAGGGGGACCGGGGAGCTGTTTTTT.